Described below is a single TCR beta chain sequence and its context. Its antigen is as yet unknown. This specimen comes from a study of cytomegalovirus exposure and HLA in healthy donors. Study information: The platform used for the 120 or so validation repertoires matched that of the roughly 670 first-cohort repertoires, a later analysis reported. Study outcomes and limitations: Listed as cytomegalovirus-associated were about 160 TCR beta chains. TCR sequences were mostly rare, though some public TCRs occurred in many donors. Confirmation was obtained in vitro that a few CMV-associated chains are specific for CMV antigens.

Trimming took 4 bases from V and 3 from J; bases not matched to a gene: 4. Germline loops: CDR1 SGHDT, CDR2 YYEEEE. The CDR3 totals 14 residues. Produced via immunoSEQ multiplex PCR; TCRdb's table is partial and in-frame only. Of roughly 56,000 clones listed, around nine tenths are singletons. The sequenced sample consisted of PBMCs. The J gene is TRBJ2-1, the V gene TRBV5-6; 7 bases line up with TRBD1. The sequence was collected from a man aged 18 to 30 in good health and CMV-seronegative. CDR3 nucleotides: TGTGCCAGCAGCCGACAGGGAATCTACAATGAGCAGTTCTTC. Its translation: CASSRQGIYNEQFF.